This T cell receptor beta chain was identified during a study of T cells in Graves' hyperthyroidism and ophthalmopathy. Regarding the study as a whole: A model of 13 V-J pairs discriminated ophthalmopathy from stable hyperthyroidism. The blood repertoire included most of the expanded thyroid clonotypes above 0.001.

Germline V CDR1 and CDR2: WNHNN, SYGVQD (reference sequence). V was shortened by 6 bases and J by 10 bases, with 16 bases between the two germline ends. The CDR3 runs to 13 residues. As to this clonotype: What it binds is unknown.

Amplification of TCR beta CDR3 regions was performed using RNA transcripts as template. Using the HTBI primer set, a first-round RT-PCR was run on the TCR CDR3. MiXCR, applied by TCRdb to the multiplex PCR reads, yields one record per CDR3 protein. Among more than 300,000 distinct CDR3 sequences listed, approximately 13% were seen once. Recently diagnosed hyperthyroidism of less than 2 months' duration affected patients aged 18 to 65. The study based diagnoses on clinical symptoms, serum thyroxine and TRAb, thyroid ultrasound and orbital computed tomography. Sequencing input: blood. The TCR sequence derives from a woman aged 25 to 45 with Graves' hyperthyroidism. The V call is TRBV10-1, the J call TRBJ2-1; D call uncertain. The CDR3 region has the DNA TGCGCCAGCAGCCATCCCCTCGTAGGGGAGCAGTTCTTC. Its protein is CASSHPLVGEQFF.